This T cell receptor (beta chain) was identified during a study of shared clonotypes between healthy human individuals. Naive CD8 isolation took CD45RO-negative cells positively selected for CCR7 and excluded terminally differentiated effector memory CD45RA+ cells. V lost 5 bases and J 8 bases, leaving 12 bases between the germline ends. The CDR3 contains 12 residues. Germline V CDR1 and CDR2: PRHDT, FYEKMQ (reference sequence). In the study's own analysis: ImmunoSEQ output lacked quality scores and full-length reads, limiting matched filtering. The protocol was immunoSEQ multiplex PCR, while the TCRdb copy is restricted to in-frame clones and leaves out a portion. V, J and clone size are taken as reported in that table, and D and trimming were inferred from the DNA itself. This sample yields 1.5 million to 2.5 million clones, of which approximately 94% are seen a single time; 0.9% to 1.5% belongs to the top ten.

Source material: naive CD8+ T cells sorted from blood. The sequence derives from a young man in good health. The chain is built from TRBV13 and TRBJ1-2, with D tentatively TRBD1 (5 bases). As DNA, the CDR3 is TGTGCCAGCAGCAGGGACCTGGGAGGCTACACCTTC. This gives the protein CASSRDLGGYTF.